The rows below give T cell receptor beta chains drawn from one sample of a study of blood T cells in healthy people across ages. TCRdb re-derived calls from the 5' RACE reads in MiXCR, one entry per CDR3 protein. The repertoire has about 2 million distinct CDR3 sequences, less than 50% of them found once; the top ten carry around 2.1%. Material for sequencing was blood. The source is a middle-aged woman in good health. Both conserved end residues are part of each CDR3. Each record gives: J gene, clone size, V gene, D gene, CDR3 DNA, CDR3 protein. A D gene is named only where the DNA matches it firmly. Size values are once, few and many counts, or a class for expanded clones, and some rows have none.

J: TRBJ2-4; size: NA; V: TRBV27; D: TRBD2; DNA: TGTGCCAGCAGTTCACCGGGACTAGCGGGGAGTAAAAACATTCAGTACTTC; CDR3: CASSSPGLAGSKNIQYF
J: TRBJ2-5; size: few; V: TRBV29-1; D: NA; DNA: TGCAGCGTTGAAGGGCAGGGGGGAAAAGAGACCCAGTACTTC; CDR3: CSVEGQGGKETQYF
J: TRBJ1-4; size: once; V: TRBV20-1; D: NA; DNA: TGCAGTGCTGCGGGGACCTTCGGGGAAAAACTGTTTTTT; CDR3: CSAAGTFGEKLFF
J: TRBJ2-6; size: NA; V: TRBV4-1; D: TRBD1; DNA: TGCGCCAGCAGCCACATTGGACAGGGGCCAATCTCTGGGGCCAACGTCCTGACTTTC; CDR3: CASSHIGQGPISGANVLTF
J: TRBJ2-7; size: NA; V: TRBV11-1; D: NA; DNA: TGTGCCAGCAGCTTAGACAGGTTCATGAACGAGCAATACTTC; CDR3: CASSLDRFMNEQYF
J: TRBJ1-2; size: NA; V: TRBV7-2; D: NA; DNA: TGTGCCAGCAGCTTAGCGGGCAGCGGGGGCCGGAGTGTTGGCTACACCTTC; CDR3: CASSLAGSGGRSVGYTF
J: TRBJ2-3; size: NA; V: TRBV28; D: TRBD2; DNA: TGTGCCAGCAGTTCAACTGGGACTAGCGGGGGTAGCACAGATACGCAGTATTTT; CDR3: CASSSTGTSGGSTDTQYF
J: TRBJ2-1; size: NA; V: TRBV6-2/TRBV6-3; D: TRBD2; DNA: TGTGCCAGCAGTTCACCGTGGCACTCTAGCGGGGGGGATTACAATGAGCAGTTCTTC; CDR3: CASSSPWHSSGGDYNEQFF
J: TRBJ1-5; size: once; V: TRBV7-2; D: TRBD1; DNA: TGTGCCAGCAGCTTACTCTCAACCGGGACAGTACCTAATCAGCCCCAGCATTTT; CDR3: CASSLLSTGTVPNQPQHF
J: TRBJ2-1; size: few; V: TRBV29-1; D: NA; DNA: TGCAGCGTTTGTTTGGCGGGGTCCCGCAATGAGCAGTTCTTC; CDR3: CSVCLAGSRNEQFF
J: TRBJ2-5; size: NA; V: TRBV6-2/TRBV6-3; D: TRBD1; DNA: TGTGCCAGCAGCGGGAGTTCCGGGACAGGGGTCCCGTACCAAGAGACCCAGTACTTC; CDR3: CASSGSSGTGVPYQETQYF
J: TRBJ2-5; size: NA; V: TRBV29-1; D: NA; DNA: TGCAGCGTTGAAGTCAAATGGAATGAGCAGTACTTC; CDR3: CSVEVKWNEQYF
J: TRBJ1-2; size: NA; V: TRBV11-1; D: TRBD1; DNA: TGTGCCAGCAGCCCTGGGCTGTTCGGGACAGGGCGTGGCTACACCTTC; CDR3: CASSPGLFGTGRGYTF
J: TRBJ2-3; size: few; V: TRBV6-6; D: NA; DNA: TGTGCCAGCAGCCAGGTTAGGCCCCAAGATACGCAGTATTTT; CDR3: CASSQVRPQDTQYF
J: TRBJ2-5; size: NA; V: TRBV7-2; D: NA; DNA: TGTACCAGCAGCACCCGCCCGGGGAAGGGGGAGACCCAGTACTTC; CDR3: CTSSTRPGKGETQYF
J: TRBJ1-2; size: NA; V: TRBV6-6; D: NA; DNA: TGTGCCAGCAAACGACAAGGGGTGGAGGACTATGGCTACACCTTC; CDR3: CASKRQGVEDYGYTF
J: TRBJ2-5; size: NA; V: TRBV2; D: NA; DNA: TGTGCCAGCAGTGAGGGGGGTGGAGAGACCCAGTACTTC; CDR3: CASSEGGGETQYF
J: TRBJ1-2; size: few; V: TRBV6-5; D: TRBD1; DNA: TGTGCCAGCAGTTATTCGGCCGGGGCAGGGGGAGGTGGCTACACCTTC; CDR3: CASSYSAGAGGGGYTF
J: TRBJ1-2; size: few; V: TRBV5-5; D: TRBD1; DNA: TGTGCCAGCAGCCAGACCGGGACAGGGGACGGCTACACCTTC; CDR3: CASSQTGTGDGYTF
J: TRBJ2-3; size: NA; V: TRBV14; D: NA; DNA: TGTGCCAGCAGCCAAGATATGCCAGATACGCAGTATTTT; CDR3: CASSQDMPDTQYF
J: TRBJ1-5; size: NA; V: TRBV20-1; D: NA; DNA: TGCAGTGCTAGATCAACAGGGAACAATCAGCCCCAGCATTTT; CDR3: CSARSTGNNQPQHF
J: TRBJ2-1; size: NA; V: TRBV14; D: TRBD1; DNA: TGTGCCAGCAGCCAGGAAAGACAGGGCCCCTACAATGAGCAGTTCTTC; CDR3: CASSQERQGPYNEQFF
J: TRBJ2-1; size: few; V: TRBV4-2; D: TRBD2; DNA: TGTGCCAGCAGCCAAACCTTAGGGCGAAGCGGGGGAAATGAGCAGTTCTTC; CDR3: CASSQTLGRSGGNEQFF
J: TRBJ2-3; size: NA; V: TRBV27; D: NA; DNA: TGTGCCGGCAGTTTAATTCTCTACGATACGCAGTATTTT; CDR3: CAGSLILYDTQYF
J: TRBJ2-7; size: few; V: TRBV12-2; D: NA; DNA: TGTGCAAGTCGCCAGTACCGGGACAGGGGTTACGAGCAGTACTTC; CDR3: CASRQYRDRGYEQYF
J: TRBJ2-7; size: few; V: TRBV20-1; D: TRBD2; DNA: TGCAGTGCTACCCTAGCGGGGGTCTACGAGCAGTACTTC; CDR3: CSATLAGVYEQYF
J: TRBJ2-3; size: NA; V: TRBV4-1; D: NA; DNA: TGCGCCAGCAGCCAAGATAGGAACAGACCAGATACGCAGTATTTT; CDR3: CASSQDRNRPDTQYF
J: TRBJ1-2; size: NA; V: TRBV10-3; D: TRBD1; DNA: TGTGCCATCAGTGAGTCGACTCAGGGGGTCTATGGCTACACCTTC; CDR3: CAISESTQGVYGYTF
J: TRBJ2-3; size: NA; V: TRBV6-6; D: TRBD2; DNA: TGTGCCAGCAGCCACTCGGGACTAGCTCAAGGGGATACGCAGTATTTT; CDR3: CASSHSGLAQGDTQYF
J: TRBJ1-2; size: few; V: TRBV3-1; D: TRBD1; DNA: TGTGCCAGCAGCCAAGCCCAGGGGGCGCGGAGTCATGGCTACACCTTC; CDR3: CASSQAQGARSHGYTF
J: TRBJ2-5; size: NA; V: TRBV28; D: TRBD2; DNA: TGTACCAGCAGTTTATTCGGGACTAGCGGGGCCAAGGTGACCCAGTACTTC; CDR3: CTSSLFGTSGAKVTQYF
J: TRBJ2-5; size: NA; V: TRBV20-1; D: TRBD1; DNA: TGCAGTGCTAGAAATTCAACACAGGGGGCAGAGACCCAGTACTTC; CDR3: CSARNSTQGAETQYF